The clone carrying this T cell receptor (beta chain) was detected many times. Its matching antigen is unknown. Trimming stripped 8 bases from V and 16 bases from J, with 9 bases between. Germline V gives CDR1 SNHLY, CDR2 FYNNEI. The CDR3 covers 8 residues. The entry originates in a study of CD8 T cells in ankylosing spondylitis. General study results and limits: What seemed typical of ankylosing spondylitis blood was a TCR beta motif built from several highly homologous variants.

TCRdb re-analysed the 5' RACE reads in MiXCR, keeping a single row per CDR3 protein. The sample has fewer than 200,000 distinct CDR3 sequences, 15% to 20% seen once. Material for sequencing was blood, either unsorted or a sorted T cell fraction (not recorded which). The clonotype comes from a male donor aged 10-35 years with ankylosing spondylitis or in good health (not recorded which). V is TRBV2 and J is TRBJ2-1; D might be TRBD2 (5 bases). The CDR3 loop reads CASGGQFF. In nucleotides, the CDR3 is TGTGCCAGCGGCGGGCAATTCTTC.